This passage covers 12 T cell receptor beta chains from one sample sequenced in a study of identical twins. Each CDR3 protein is one row after TCRdb ran MiXCR on the 5' RACE reads. The data hold hundreds of thousands of distinct CDR3 sequences, with roughly 7% observed a single time. This sample also appeared in a second study, on yellow fever vaccine responses in identical twins.

Material: memory (CD45RO+) T cells sorted from blood. Receptors originate from a woman between 18 and 29 years old in good health.

To note about this clonotype: A clone one base away is much larger, so this may be a read error. Here the CDR3 DNA reads TGCTGTGCTAGAGATCTTTGGGGGGGTTCGGCAGATACGCAGTATTTT. It encodes CCARDLWGGSADTQYF. This sequence joins TRBV20-1 and TRBJ2-3; 7 bases are shared with TRBD2. The CDR3 runs 16 residues. CDR1 is DFQATT and CDR2 is SNEGSKA in the germline V gene (reference sequence).

This clonotype was seen a handful of times. This chain uses TRBV20-1 with TRBJ2-7, with TRBD1 identical over 9 bases. V dropped 6 bases and J dropped 2; count of bases not matched to a gene: 8. The CDR3 is 14 residues long. CDR1 and CDR2 (germline): DFQATT, SNEGSKA (reference sequence). CDR3 region: CSATPDRGPYEQYF. DNA for the CDR3: TGCAGTGCAACACCGGACAGGGGACCCTACGAGCAGTACTTC.

This clonotype was found a few times. V and J are TRBV11-3 and TRBJ2-1; D is perhaps TRBD2 (6 bases). This CDR3 has 14 amino acids. In germline, CDR1 is SGHNT, CDR2 YENEEA. V dropped 6 bases and J dropped 3 bases, with 12 bases sitting between them. In nucleotides, the CDR3 is TGTGCCAGCAGTTTACGGGGGTTCTACAATGAGCAGTTCTTC. This codes for CASSLRGFYNEQFF.

The chain has TRBV2 and TRBJ2-3, with 9 bases lining up with TRBD1. The CDR3 contains 14 residues. J gave up 0 bases and V 6 bases, and 1 base lay outside the gene matches. Germline V CDR1 and CDR2: SNHLY, FYNNEI. CDR3 in DNA: TGTGCCAGCAGGGGGACAGGGAGCACAGATACGCAGTATTTT. Its protein product is CASRGTGSTDTQYF.

This clonotype was seen ten or more times. The chain recombines TRBV11-2 with TRBJ2-1; D tentatively reads TRBD1 or TRBD2 (6 bases each). This CDR3 comprises 15 residues. V was trimmed by 3 bases and J by 3 bases, leaving 12 bases between them. Germline loops: CDR1 SGHAT, CDR2 FQNNGV. The CDR3: CASSFGEGGYNEQFF. CDR3 nucleotides: TGTGCCAGCAGCTTTGGCGAGGGGGGCTACAATGAGCAGTTCTTC.

At least ten counts were recorded for this clonotype. The V gene is TRBV4-1, the J gene TRBJ1-1; 7 bases are shared with TRBD1. The germline V gene encodes CDR1 MGHRA and CDR2 YSYEKL. The CDR3 loop spans 15 amino acids. Trimming cost V 4 bases and J 3 bases; bases outside gene matches: 8. CDR3: CASSLKGTADTEAFF. As DNA, the CDR3 is TGCGCCAGCAGCCTAAAAGGGACAGCAGACACTGAAGCTTTCTTT.

This clonotype was detected only a few times. V gene TRBV7-2 combines with J gene TRBJ2-1, with 14 bases identical to TRBD2. From germline, CDR1 is SGHTA and CDR2 FQGNSA. V trimming: 5 bases; J trimming: 2 bases; junction bases outside the gene matches: 5. This CDR3 comprises 17 residues. CDR3 DNA: TGTGCCAGCAGCCCAAGGGGACTAGCGGGAGCCTACAATGAGCAGTTCTTC. Protein sequence: CASSPRGLAGAYNEQFF. Variable domain in full (rest from reference TRBV7-2 and TRBJ2-1): GAGVSQSPSNKVTEKGKDVELRCDPISGHTALYWYRQSLGQGLEFLIYFQGNSAPDKSGLPSDRFSAERTGGSVSTLTIQRTQQEDSAVYLCASSPRGLAGAYNEQFFGPGTRLTVL.

The V and J genes are TRBV28 and TRBJ2-6; D is unclear. Trimming removed 1 base from V and 1 base from J, with 11 bases in between. This CDR3 has 17 residues. Germline loops: CDR1 MDHEN, CDR2 SYDVKM. The CDR3 bases are TGTGCCAGCAGTTTATCCCAAGTGGGTTCTGGGGCCAACGTCCTGACTTTC. This codes for CASSLSQVGSGANVLTF.

The genes are TRBV6-1 and TRBJ1-1, with D tentatively TRBD1 (5 bases). CDR3 size: 12 residues. The ends were cut back, 9 bases at V and 5 bases at J, with 13 bases in the middle. Germline-derived CDR1 and CDR2 are MNHNS and SASEGT. As DNA, the CDR3 is TGTGCCAGTCTCCGGGGGGGTACTGAAGCTTTCTTT. It codes for CASLRGGTEAFF.

The CDR3 region has the DNA TGTGCCAGCTTACCTAACCCCCGGGACAGGGCTGAAGAGACCCAGTACTTC. This gives the protein CASLPNPRDRAEETQYF. V usage is TRBV18 and J usage is TRBJ2-5, with 9 bases matching TRBD1. V shed 7 bases, J shed 3 bases, and the junction held 15 bases outside the gene matches. Germline V gene data show CDR1 as KGHSH and CDR2 as LQKENI. The CDR3 runs 17 residues. Drawing the rest from reference TRBV18 and TRBJ2-5, the complete variable domain is NAGVMQNPRHLVRRRGQEARLRCSPMKGHSHVYWYRQLPEEGLKFMVYLQKENIIDESGMPKERFSAEFPKEGPSILRIQQVVRGDSAAYFCASLPNPRDRAEETQYFGPGTRLLVL.

Ten or more counts support this clonotype. The chain employs TRBV5-1 and TRBJ1-1, with D uncertain. This CDR3 contains 14 residues. CDR1 SGHRS and CDR2 YFSETQ come from the germline V gene. Trimming took 4 bases from V and 1 from J, leaving 11 bases between them. The CDR3 DNA sequence: TGCGCCAGCAGCACGTGGACCCAGAACACTGAAGCTTTCTTT. This sequence encodes CASSTWTQNTEAFF.

This chain links TRBV5-1 with TRBJ2-1, with 7 bases identical to TRBD1. V was clipped by 3 bases and J by 7 bases; unmatched bases: 7. CDR1 is SGHRS and CDR2 is YFSETQ in the germline V gene. This CDR3 region has 14 residues. The CDR3 DNA reads as TGCGCCAGCAGCTCAGGACAGGCCGGGAATGAGCAGTTCTTC. Translating it yields CASSSGQAGNEQFF.